These 28 T cell receptor beta chains were all obtained from the same sample, sequenced in a study of blood T cell repertoires in COVID-19. Method: immunoSEQ multiplex PCR; TCRdb's copy keeps in-frame clones and lacks some. The data contain about 100,000 clones, about 90% of them singletons. The sample consisted of peripheral blood. The receptors derive from a man in his thirties or forties in a cohort sampled during active COVID-19.

The chain recombines TRBV5-6 with TRBJ1-1, with D possibly matching TRBD1 (5 bases). The germline CDR1 and CDR2 sequences are SGHDT and YYEEEE. Trimming stripped 0 bases from V and 5 bases from J, with 14 bases between. This CDR3 has 15 residues. CDR3 sequence: CASSLGGAWGTEAFF. The DNA for the CDR3 is TGTGCCAGCAGCTTGGGTGGGGCGTGGGGAACTGAAGCTTTCTTT.

The chain couples TRBV6-5 to TRBJ2-7; D remains ambiguous. The CDR3 is made up of 13 amino acids. The ends were cut back, 6 bases at V and 0 bases at J, with 9 bases in the middle. The V gene's germline CDR1 is MNHEY and CDR2 SVGAGI. In nucleotides, the CDR3 is TGTGCCAGCAGACAGACGGTCTCCTACGAGCAGTACTTC. It is translated as CASRQTVSYEQYF.

The chain carries TRBV19 and TRBJ2-3; TRBD1 aligns across 8 bases. Germline V gene data show CDR1 as LNHDA and CDR2 as SQIVND (reference sequence). This CDR3 is built from 15 residues. After removal of 5 bases from V and 4 bases from J, the junction contained 8 bases not matched to a gene. In DNA, the CDR3 is TGTGCCAGTAGTCGGACAGGGCCGAAGTCAGATACGCAGTATTTT. It specifies CASSRTGPKSDTQYF.

V usage is TRBV7-2 and J usage is TRBJ2-7, with 8 bases fitting TRBD2. Trimming removed 5 bases from V and 4 bases from J; junction bases left unmatched: 10. The CDR3 is 15 residues long. From germline, CDR1 is SGHTA and CDR2 FQGNSA. The CDR3, as DNA: TGTGCCAGCAGCCCTGGGACTAGGATTGGGTACGAGCAGTACTTC. It is translated as CASSPGTRIGYEQYF.

The chain couples TRBV24-1 to TRBJ1-1, with D perhaps matching TRBD1 (5 bases). In germline, CDR1 is KGHDR, CDR2 SFDVKD. V lost 1 base to trimming and J lost 1 base, with 6 bases between them. The CDR3 length is 14 residues. The CDR3, as DNA: TGTGCCACCAGTGATTTTCAGGGGAACACTGAAGCTTTCTTT. Translation: CATSDFQGNTEAFF.

Regarding this clone: The sample has other DNA sequences that encode this CDR3 too. The V and J genes are TRBV5-1 and TRBJ2-2, with D perhaps TRBD1 (6 bases). This CDR3 has 13 residues. Trimming pared 7 bases from V and 4 bases from J, leaving 11 bases between. Germline V gene data show CDR1 as SGHRS and CDR2 as YFSETQ. The CDR3: CASGQGSTGELFF. CDR3 in DNA: TGCGCCAGCGGGCAGGGGAGCACCGGGGAGCTGTTTTTT.

The rearrangement links TRBV6-2 or TRBV6-3 to TRBJ1-2; D unresolved. The CDR3 sequence is 14 residues long. V lost 3 bases and J 5 bases, leaving 13 bases between the germline ends. CDR1 and CDR2 from the germline V gene are MNHEY and SVGEGT. The CDR3 region has the DNA TGTGCCAGCAGTTATTCGGCGGGGTTGTATGGCTACACCTTC. Protein product: CASSYSAGLYGYTF.

J is TRBJ2-5 and V is TRBV7-2, with 10 nucleotides matching TRBD1. V lost 1 base to trimming and J lost 4 bases; unmatched junction nucleotides: 3. CDR3 length equals 15 residues. Germline V gives CDR1 SGHTA, CDR2 FQGNSA. In DNA, the CDR3 is TGTGCCAGCAGCTTAGGAGGACAGGGGGGAGAGACCCAGTACTTC. Residues: CASSLGGQGGETQYF.

The chain has TRBV10-3 and TRBJ1-2, with TRBD1 matching 8 bases. The junction had 8 bases not matched to a gene; V was cut back by 9 bases and J by 2 bases. The CDR3 loop spans 14 amino acids. Germline CDR1 is ENHRY and CDR2 is SYGVKD. DNA for the CDR3: TGTGCCATTATGAGGACAGGGTTAAACTATGGCTACACCTTC. Its protein product is CAIMRTGLNYGYTF.

The rearrangement uses TRBV19 and TRBJ1-2, with TRBD1 matching over 9 bases. Germline CDR1 and CDR2: LNHDA and SQIVND (reference sequence). The junction had 9 bases not matched to a gene; V was cut back by 9 bases and J by 4 bases. This CDR3 contains 14 residues. This CDR3 is CASVNRGRAYGYTF. The CDR3 nucleotides read TGTGCCAGCGTAAACAGGGGGCGCGCCTATGGCTACACCTTC.

The genes are TRBV9 and TRBJ1-2, with TRBD1 matching over 12 bases. With 3 bases clipped from V and 4 bases from J, the junction kept 7 bases outside the gene matches. This CDR3 has 16 residues. CDR1 and CDR2 from the germline V gene are SGDLS and YYNGEE. The DNA for the CDR3 is TGTGCCAGCAGCGGGACCGGGACAGGGGGCTTCTATGGCTACACCTTC. Translated, it gives CASSGTGTGGFYGYTF.

This clone was seen only once. V gene TRBV7-8 combines with J gene TRBJ2-7, with 9 bases aligning to TRBD1. The J segment lost 3 bases and the V segment lost 4 bases, leaving 4 bases of the junction unmatched. The CDR3 consists of 14 residues. Germline V gene data show CDR1 as SGHVS and CDR2 as FQNEAQ. The CDR3 sequence: CASSSTGGIYEQYF. The CDR3 DNA follows: TGTGCCAGCAGCTCGACAGGGGGTATCTACGAGCAGTACTTC.

This clone came up once. This chain connects TRBV13 to TRBJ2-5; 7 bases are shared with TRBD2. This CDR3 comprises 15 residues. The trim removed 5 bases at V and 2 bases at J, leaving 8 bases unmatched. The germline CDR1 and CDR2 sequences are PRHDT and FYEKMQ (reference sequence). CDR3 sequence: CASSLGLDLQETQYF. As DNA, the CDR3 is TGTGCCAGCAGCCTCGGACTAGACCTTCAAGAGACCCAGTACTTC.

The chain couples TRBV6-2 or TRBV6-3 to TRBJ2-3, with a weak D call TRBD2 (6 bases). Trimming shortened V by 4 bases and J by 1 base, and 18 bases separated the two germline ends. Germline-derived CDR1 and CDR2 are MNHEY and SVGEGT. This CDR3 comprises 17 residues. This CDR3 is CASSWGGAGGGTDTQYF. The CDR3 DNA reads as TGTGCCAGCAGTTGGGGTGGAGCGGGCGGAGGCACAGATACGCAGTATTTT.

The rearrangement uses TRBV6-6 and TRBJ1-1; 8 bases align to TRBD1. The trim removed 5 bases at V and 3 bases at J, leaving 8 bases unmatched. Germline V CDR1 and CDR2: MNHNY, SVGAGI (reference sequence). The CDR3 loop spans 15 amino acids. Written as DNA, the CDR3 is TGTGCCAGCAGTCCCCGCAGGGGGCCCGACACTGAAGCTTTCTTT. Its protein product is CASSPRRGPDTEAFF.

The chain is built from TRBV5-5 and TRBJ1-1; possibly TRBD1 for D (5 bases). V was trimmed by 1 base and J by 3 bases, leaving 10 bases between them. The CDR3 covers 14 residues. Germline CDR1 SGHKS, CDR2 YYEKEE (reference sequence). CDR3 sequence (DNA): TGTGCCAGCAGCTTGTGGCTGGGGCACACTGAAGCTTTCTTT. Amino acids: CASSLWLGHTEAFF.

This chain links TRBV28 with TRBJ1-2; maybe TRBD1 (6 bases). There are 15 residues in the CDR3. V lost 5 bases and J lost 2, with 15 bases in between. CDR1 and CDR2 from the germline V gene are MDHEN and SYDVKM. The CDR3 region has the DNA TGTGCCAGCAGTATTTACCTCGGACAGAACTATGGCTACACCTTC. Translation: CASSIYLGQNYGYTF.

This clone was counted a single time. The chain joins TRBV3-1 (or the pseudogene TRBV3-2) to TRBJ1-6; 8 bases are a match to TRBD1. CDR1 LGHDT and CDR2 YNNKEL come from the germline V gene (reference sequence). Germline trimming cut 3 bases from V and 9 bases from J; bases unmatched to any gene: 16. This CDR3 is built from 18 residues. CDR3 nucleotide sequence: TGTGCCAGCAGCCAGGAAACAGGGGGGAATATTTTAGGTTCACCCCTCCACTTT. Translation gives CASSQETGGNILGSPLHF.

This chain links TRBV5-6 with TRBJ2-3, with TRBD2 matching over 11 bases. Germline-derived CDR1 and CDR2 are SGHDT and YYEEEE. With 0 bases clipped from V and 2 bases from J, the junction kept 5 bases outside the gene matches. The CDR3 totals 17 residues. CDR3 nucleotide sequence: TGTGCCAGCAGCTTGGCCGGTAGCGGGGGGGCCACAGATACGCAGTATTTT. Protein product: CASSLAGSGGATDTQYF.

The J gene is TRBJ2-7, the V gene TRBV15, with D possibly matching TRBD2 (5 bases). The CDR3 loop spans 14 amino acids. Germline CDR1 reads LNHNV; CDR2 reads YYDKDF (reference sequence). V was pared by 1 base and J by 9 bases, with 16 bases between. CDR3 sequence: CATSRGPERAMQYF. CDR3 nucleotides: TGTGCCACCAGCAGAGGCCCGGAGAGGGCTATGCAGTACTTC. The full variable domain, its missing parts supplied by reference TRBV15 and TRBJ2-7, is DAMVIQNPRYQVTQFGKPVTLSCSQTLNHNVMYWYQQKSSQAPKLLFHYYDKDFNNEADTPDNFQSRRPNTSFCFLDIRSPGLGDTAMYLCATSRGPERAMQYFGPGTRLTVT.

The CDR3 spells CASSLAQGMNTEAFF. The DNA for the CDR3 is TGCGCCAGCAGCTTGGCCCAGGGGATGAACACTGAAGCTTTCTTT. The V call is TRBV5-1, the J call TRBJ1-1; tentative D call: TRBD1 (6 bases). The CDR3 covers 15 residues. The germline V gene encodes CDR1 SGHRS and CDR2 YFSETQ. V was trimmed by 0 bases and J by 0 bases, leaving 9 bases between them.

The V gene is TRBV6-4, the J gene TRBJ2-2, with a weak D call TRBD1 (5 bases). V was shortened by 0 bases and J by 9 bases, with 14 bases between the two germline ends. The V gene's germline CDR1 is MRHNA and CDR2 SNTAGT. This CDR3 spans 15 amino acids. In DNA form, the CDR3 reads TGTGCCAGCAGTGACTCCAGGGCCCCTGGCCGGGAGCTGTTTTTT. It codes for CASSDSRAPGRELFF.

The chain uses TRBV15 and TRBJ2-1; TRBD2 matches 11 bases. The junction had 7 bases not matched to a gene; V was cut back by 0 bases and J by 3 bases. Germline loops: CDR1 LNHNV, CDR2 YYDKDF (reference sequence). The CDR3 is 18 residues long. CDR3 DNA sequence: TGTGCCACCAGCAGAGAGACTTCCGGGACTAGCGGCTACAATGAGCAGTTCTTC. Translated: CATSRETSGTSGYNEQFF.

The V gene is TRBV6-1, the J gene TRBJ2-6; tentatively, D is TRBD1 (5 bases). CDR1 MNHNS and CDR2 SASEGT come from the germline V gene. This CDR3 region has 15 residues. V lost 0 bases, J lost 2 bases, and 5 bases lay in between. This CDR3 is CASSEAGAGANVLTF. CDR3 in DNA: TGTGCCAGCAGTGAAGCAGGGGCTGGGGCCAACGTCCTGACTTTC.

This CDR3 is CASSGQGISNEQFF. CDR3 in DNA: TGTGCCAGTAGCGGACAGGGAATCTCTAATGAGCAGTTCTTC. V and J are TRBV19 and TRBJ2-1; 8 nucleotides agree with TRBD1. Germline values: CDR1 LNHDA, CDR2 SQIVND (reference sequence). With 6 bases clipped from V and 7 bases from J, the junction kept 8 bases outside the gene matches. This CDR3 contains 14 residues.

The J gene is TRBJ2-2, the V gene TRBV9; 10 positions match TRBD1. V was pared by 2 bases and J by 6 bases, with 7 bases of the junction left unmatched. In germline, CDR1 is SGDLS, CDR2 YYNGEE. CDR3 length: 16 residues. DNA for the CDR3: TGTGCCAGCAGCGTCGGGACAGGGGCCCAGGCCGGGGAGCTGTTTTTT. It specifies CASSVGTGAQAGELFF.

This chain links TRBV11-1 with TRBJ2-1, with a tentative D call TRBD1 (6 bases). Trimming removed 5 bases at V and 2 bases at J, with 16 bases between. Germline V gene lookup returns CDR1 SGHAT and CDR2 FQDESV (reference sequence). The CDR3 sequence is 16 residues long. The CDR3 sequence is CASSPLRDNPYNEQFF. In DNA, the CDR3 is TGTGCCAGCAGCCCCTTAAGGGACAACCCCTACAATGAGCAGTTCTTC.

V usage is TRBV3-1 (or the pseudogene TRBV3-2) and J usage is TRBJ2-3, with 16 bases matching TRBD2. Germline V CDR1 and CDR2: LGHDT, YNNKEL (reference sequence). There are 18 residues in the CDR3. V lost 4 bases and J lost 1; bases outside the gene matches: 5. DNA of the CDR3: TGTGCCAGCAGCCGGGGACTAGCGGGGGGGGCCCGCACAGATACGCAGTATTTT. It encodes CASSRGLAGGARTDTQYF.